Given below is one T cell receptor beta chain in context. Its antigen remains unknown. At the Johns Hopkins FTIC core, DNA taken from cultured CD4+ T cells was sequenced by way of the Oncomine TCR Beta short-read assay. TCRdb reanalysed the PCR reads using MiXCR and keeps one entry per CDR3 protein. This table holds 9,500 to 15,000 distinct CDR3 sequences, 45% to 50% found once. This specimen belongs to a study of vaccination and CD4 T cells after COVID-19. The CDR3 is made up of 14 amino acids. Deletions cut 7 bases from V and 6 bases from J, with 17 bases between. Noted treatment: roughly ten-day PBMC culture with coronavirus spike peptide pools or control peptides (ViraFEST assay).

This sequence originates from a human donor who had recovered from COVID-19. Sequenced: CD4+ T cells from blood, cultured in vitro. V and J are TRBV12-3 or TRBV12-4 and TRBJ2-3, with a possible D match to TRBD1 (6 bases). Here the CDR3 reads CASTPLRGRDTQYF. The CDR3, as DNA: TGTGCCAGCACCCCCCTCAGGGGTCGCGATACGCAGTATTTT.